These 13 T cell receptor beta chains share one sample of origin, sequenced in a study of blood T cell repertoires in COVID-19. Repertoires were generated with immunoSEQ multiplex PCR, while TCRdb's copy carries only in-frame clones and drops some. The sample shows roughly 120,000 clones, roughly 88% of them seen only once. The sample taken for sequencing was peripheral blood. Receptors were obtained from a woman in her forties or fifties with active or convalescent COVID-19.

V gene TRBV4-3 combines with J gene TRBJ2-1; 9 bases match TRBD1. This CDR3 is 15 amino acids long. Trimming took 0 bases from V and 8 from J; bases not matched to a gene: 5. The germline V gene has CDR1 LGHNA and CDR2 YSLEER. The CDR3 sequence: CASSQDGTGGDEQFF. In nucleotides, the CDR3 is TGCGCCAGCAGCCAAGATGGTACAGGGGGCGATGAGCAGTTCTTC.

This chain links TRBV18 with TRBJ2-5; D remains ambiguous. V was shortened by 3 bases and J by 2 bases, with 4 bases between the two germline ends. The CDR3 sequence is 12 residues long. Germline CDR1 is KGHSH and CDR2 is LQKENI. CDR3 in DNA: TGTGCCAGCTCACCGCAGCAAGAGACCCAGTACTTC. Translation gives CASSPQQETQYF.

The chain couples TRBV6-4 to TRBJ2-1; 9 positions agree with TRBD2. Germline V lookup: CDR1 MRHNA, CDR2 SNTAGT. The CDR3 contains 15 residues. The trim removed 0 bases at V and 3 bases at J, leaving 0 bases unmatched. The CDR3 sequence is CASSDSTSGYNEQFF. The DNA for the CDR3 is TGTGCCAGCAGTGACTCGACTAGCGGCTACAATGAGCAGTTCTTC.

This clone showed up just once. In DNA form, the CDR3 reads TGCAGCGTTGAAGAAGAACGGACAGGGGTTTACGAGCAGTACTTC. It codes for CSVEEERTGVYEQYF. The V gene is TRBV29-1, the J gene TRBJ2-7, with TRBD1 matching over 9 bases. In germline, CDR1 is SQVTM, CDR2 ANQGSEA. V lost 0 bases to trimming and J lost 4 bases; unmatched junction nucleotides: 7. The CDR3 sequence is 15 residues long.

The rearrangement joins TRBV5-1 to TRBJ1-3; TRBD1 agrees at 7 bases. The germline gives CDR1 SGHRS, CDR2 YFSETQ. The trim removed 0 bases at V and 0 bases at J, leaving 0 bases unmatched. The CDR3 runs 15 residues. The CDR3 DNA is TGCGCCAGCAGCTTGGGGGACAGCTCTGGAAACACCATATATTTT. Translation gives CASSLGDSSGNTIYF.

The chain carries TRBV5-1 and TRBJ2-2; 7 nucleotides align to TRBD2. The CDR3 is made up of 15 amino acids. After removal of 3 bases from V and 8 bases from J, the junction contained 10 bases not matched to a gene. CDR1 is SGHRS and CDR2 is YFSETQ in the germline V gene. The CDR3 coding sequence is TGCGCCAGCAGCTCGGAAGGACTAGATCTGGGGGAGCTGTTTTTT. This translates into CASSSEGLDLGELFF.

The rearrangement links TRBV28 to TRBJ1-2, with 9 bases that match TRBD1. This CDR3 contains 15 residues. From germline, CDR1 is MDHEN and CDR2 SYDVKM. Trimming cost V 5 bases and J 4 bases; bases outside gene matches: 8. This CDR3 is CASSEPGQGLYGYTF. The CDR3 nucleotides read TGTGCCAGCAGTGAACCGGGACAGGGCCTCTATGGCTACACCTTC.

This clone was counted a single time. J is TRBJ1-5 and V is TRBV6-5; D gene unclear. This CDR3 region has 12 residues. Trimming left V 5 bases short and J 3 bases short, with 5 bases between. The germline CDR1 and CDR2 sequences are MNHEY and SVGAGI. The CDR3 bases are TGTGCCAGCAGTACATCCAATCAGCCCCAGCATTTT. This translates into CASSTSNQPQHF.

This chain connects TRBV11-2 to TRBJ2-7; 9 positions agree with TRBD1. The length of the CDR3 is 14 residues. Germline-derived CDR1 and CDR2 are SGHAT and FQNNGV. With 5 bases clipped from V and 5 bases from J, the junction kept 7 bases outside the gene matches. The CDR3 reads CASSMTGGLHEQYF. The CDR3 region has the DNA TGTGCCAGCAGCATGACAGGGGGGCTCCACGAGCAGTACTTC. Filled out from reference TRBV11-2 and TRBJ2-7, the complete variable domain reads EAGVAQSPRYKIIEKRQSVAFWCNPISGHATLYWYQQILGQGPKLLIQFQNNGVVDDSQLPKDRFSAERLKGVDSTLKIQPAKLEDSAVYLCASSMTGGLHEQYFGPGTRLTVT.

The chain couples TRBV27 to TRBJ2-1; 10 positions agree with TRBD1. The CDR3 consists of 16 residues. In germline, CDR1 is MNHEY, CDR2 SMNVEV (reference sequence). V lost 6 bases, J lost 2 bases, and 7 bases stayed unmatched. As DNA, the CDR3 is TGTGCCAGCAGGACGGGACAGGGGATCCCCTACAATGAGCAGTTCTTC. It specifies CASRTGQGIPYNEQFF.

The CDR3 reads CASSPADRKSNEQFF. In nucleotides, the CDR3 is TGTGCCAGCAGTCCCGCGGACAGGAAGAGTAATGAGCAGTTCTTC. The chain recombines TRBV28 with TRBJ2-1, with TRBD1 matching over 7 bases. This CDR3 comprises 15 residues. Trimming removed 5 bases from V and 7 bases from J; junction bases left unmatched: 11. Germline V gene sequence: CDR1 MDHEN, CDR2 SYDVKM.

V gene TRBV2 combines with J gene TRBJ1-6, with D possibly TRBD1 on 6 matching bases. Trimming shortened V by 10 bases and J by 7 bases, and 20 bases separated the two germline ends. The CDR3 consists of 15 residues. Germline V CDR1 and CDR2: SNHLY, FYNNEI. CDR3 region: CATTSSGTSNSPLHF. In nucleotides, the CDR3 is TGTGCCACAACCTCCAGCGGGACATCAAATTCACCCCTCCACTTT.

The chain combines TRBV4-1 with TRBJ2-1; 10 positions agree with TRBD2. Germline V gene sequence: CDR1 MGHRA, CDR2 YSYEKL. The CDR3 consists of 15 residues. The junction had 6 bases not matched to a gene; V was cut back by 3 bases and J by 7 bases. The CDR3 region is CASSQLGLAVNEQFF. In nucleotides, the CDR3 is TGCGCCAGCAGCCAGCTTGGACTAGCGGTGAATGAGCAGTTCTTC.